Listed below are T cell receptor beta chains from one sample, sequenced in a study of Graves' ophthalmopathy and Graves' hyperthyroidism. TCRdb used MiXCR to reprocess the multiplex PCR reads, holding one entry per CDR3 protein. In the table there are about 1.2 million distinct CDR3 sequences, about 36% of which are singletons. The sequenced sample consisted of peripheral blood or thyroid tissue (not recorded which). The source of these receptors is an adult man with Graves' hyperthyroidism. CDR3s include the opening cysteine and the closing phenylalanine or tryptophan. Each record gives: V gene, J gene, CDR3 protein.

V: TRBV10-3; J: TRBJ1-1; CDR3: CAISDRVREAFF
V: TRBV11-1; J: TRBJ2-6; CDR3: CASSAPGDRGPGANVLTF
V: TRBV29-1; J: TRBJ2-2; CDR3: CSVVGDRNTGELFF
V: TRBV7-9; J: TRBJ2-5; CDR3: CASSPLMRRPQETQYF
V: TRBV10-3; J: TRBJ1-1; CDR3: CAISEAMGQGRTEAFF
V: TRBV6-5; J: TRBJ1-5; CDR3: CASSSAGVRTQPQHF
V: TRBV29-1; J: TRBJ2-7; CDR3: CSNVGGSSYEQYF
V: TRBV10-3; J: TRBJ1-5; CDR3: CASTIHANQPQHF
V: TRBV25-1; J: TRBJ2-7; CDR3: CASSLRPLAYEQYF
V: TRBV10-2; J: TRBJ1-5; CDR3: CASSAGTDYSNQPQHF
V: TRBV5-6; J: TRBJ2-7; CDR3: CASSLTGTAYEQYF
V: TRBV6-5; J: TRBJ2-5; CDR3: CASSYRGHPYQETQYF
V: TRBV19; J: TRBJ1-5; CDR3: CASSPGTGVSNQPQHF
V: TRBV19; J: TRBJ2-7; CDR3: CAWRSQGENEQYF
V: TRBV7-9; J: TRBJ1-2; CDR3: CASRETQAIYGYTF
V: TRBV7-8; J: TRBJ1-5; CDR3: CASSRKQGRETQHF
V: TRBV20-1; J: TRBJ2-7; CDR3: CSATNPRGFAYEQYF
V: TRBV7-8; J: TRBJ2-7; CDR3: CASSLARLAGQYEQYF
V: TRBV29-1; J: TRBJ2-7; CDR3: CSVASTNGYYEQYF
V: TRBV12-5; J: TRBJ1-5; CDR3: CACGLEYQPQHF
V: TRBV7-8; J: TRBJ2-2; CDR3: CASSSTGRNTGELFF
V: TRBV29-1; J: TRBJ2-7; CDR3: CSVVGGNYEQYF
V: TRBV12-3/TRBV12-4; J: TRBJ2-7; CDR3: CASRGRPREQYF
V: TRBV5-1; J: TRBJ2-2; CDR3: CASGLGDRFTGELFF
V: TRBV4-3; J: TRBJ2-5; CDR3: CASSQVWNDKGQTQYF
V: TRBV5-1; J: TRBJ2-7; CDR3: CASSRESSTYEQYF
V: TRBV18; J: TRBJ2-5; CDR3: CASSPQRQGTETQYF
V: TRBV7-2; J: TRBJ2-7; CDR3: CASSPQTGPFYEQYF
V: TRBV7-3; J: TRBJ1-1; CDR3: CASSTGPGNTEAFF
V: TRBV16; J: TRBJ2-7; CDR3: CASSHSTGSEQYF
V: TRBV20-1; J: TRBJ2-5; CDR3: CSASGRGRIAETQYF
V: TRBV10-3; J: TRBJ2-7; CDR3: CASWERDRAHEQYF
V: TRBV10-2; J: TRBJ2-7; CDR3: CASSEPRNEQYF
V: TRBV9; J: TRBJ2-6; CDR3: CASSVATVLTF
V: TRBV5-1; J: TRBJ2-2; CDR3: CASSLGQVYPTGELFF
V: TRBV10-1; J: TRBJ2-7; CDR3: CASSPGPPLFGYEQYF
V: TRBV24-1; J: TRBJ1-1; CDR3: CATSDTKTGVNTEAFF
V: TRBV19; J: TRBJ1-1; CDR3: CGSRGTQNTEAFF
V: TRBV13; J: TRBJ2-7; CDR3: CASSLREANYEQYF
V: TRBV11-2; J: TRBJ2-7; CDR3: CASSWDRELVRMYEQYF
V: TRBV7-8; J: TRBJ2-7; CDR3: CASSLDAGATYEQYF
V: TRBV19; J: TRBJ2-1; CDR3: CASSPSRGTKANEQFF
V: TRBV7-8; J: TRBJ1-5; CDR3: CASSPLTSQGILNQPQHF
V: TRBV15; J: TRBJ2-6; CDR3: CATSRVGAGGALNTEAF
V: TRBV3-1; J: TRBJ2-2; CDR3: CASSQTLGGENTGELFF
V: TRBV20-1; J: TRBJ1-1; CDR3: CSARDWGWKNTEAFF
V: TRBV7-9; J: TRBJ2-2; CDR3: CASSLSLAAGELFF
V: TRBV11-2; J: TRBJ1-6; CDR3: CASSQDRGSSPLHF
V: TRBV30; J: TRBJ1-2; CDR3: CAASGQRHYGYTF
V: TRBV7-2; J: TRBJ1-1; CDR3: CASSRTAVGEAFF
V: TRBV10-2; J: TRBJ2-7; CDR3: CASSDWWVAEYEQYF
V: TRBV4-1; J: TRBJ2-7; CDR3: CASSQGSEQYF
V: TRBV12-3/TRBV12-4; J: TRBJ2-6; CDR3: CASSPGQRNWGGANVLTF
V: TRBV7-2; J: TRBJ1-1; CDR3: CASSSEAPPGQNTEAFF
V: TRBV12-3/TRBV12-4; J: TRBJ1-2; CDR3: CASRDTGTGANYGYTF